This is a list of T cell receptor beta chains from one sample in a study of blood T cells in healthy people across ages. TCRdb analysed the 5' RACE reads with MiXCR anew, one entry per CDR3 protein. Of 1.2 million to 1.5 million distinct CDR3 sequences listed, approximately 40% are singletons. Input material: blood. The receptors stem from a woman aged 18-29 years in good health. Both conserved end residues are part of each CDR3. Each record gives: clone size, V gene, D gene, J gene, CDR3 protein, CDR3 DNA. A D gene is named only where the DNA matches it firmly. Part of the rows lack a size; the others show once, few, many or a class for expanded clones.

NA	TRBV4-2	NA	TRBJ2-7	CASSQGARDEYEQYF	TGTGCCAGCAGCCAAGGCGCGCGGGATGAGTACGAGCAGTACTTC
NA	TRBV4-2	TRBD2	TRBJ2-2	CASSRGSGGATGELFF	TGTGCCAGCAGCCGGGGAAGCGGGGGGGCTACCGGGGAGCTGTTTTTT
NA	TRBV25-1	TRBD2	TRBJ2-1	CASSKGWGGSYNEQFF	TGTGCCAGCAGTAAAGGCTGGGGGGGGTCCTACAATGAGCAGTTCTTC
NA	TRBV27	NA	TRBJ2-3	CASSSTRCTQYF	TGTGCCAGCAGTTCCACACGGTGTACGCAGTATTTT
many	TRBV29-1	NA	TRBJ2-1	CSVEEGGNSYNEQFF	TGCAGCGTTGAGGAAGGCGGGAACTCCTACAATGAGCAGTTCTTC
once	TRBV27	TRBD1	TRBJ1-6	CASSSDRGRGNSPLHF	TGTGCCAGCAGTTCGGACAGGGGGCGCGGTAATTCACCCCTCCACTTT
once	TRBV20-1	NA	TRBJ2-3	CSAGKTSSNTDTQYF	TGCAGTGCTGGAAAAACTAGCTCCAACACAGATACGCAGTATTTT
NA	TRBV10-2	TRBD2	TRBJ2-1	CASSGTSGGRNEQFF	TGCGCCAGCAGCGGGACTAGCGGGGGTCGGAATGAGCAGTTCTTC
few	TRBV28	NA	TRBJ2-6	CASSYDTLWGRQASGANVLTF	TGTGCCAGCAGTTATGACACGTTATGGGGCAGGCAAGCCTCTGGGGCCAACGTCCTGACTTTC
NA	TRBV6-5	TRBD1	TRBJ2-7	CASSPYRGPYEQYF	TGTGCCAGCAGTCCATACAGGGGGCCCTACGAGCAGTACTTC
many	TRBV7-2	NA	TRBJ2-1	CASSLDLGPYNEQFF	TGTGCCAGCAGCTTGGACCTAGGACCTTACAATGAGCAGTTCTTC
few	TRBV29-1	NA	TRBJ2-7	CSVGPDPATEQYF	TGCAGCGTTGGACCGGACCCAGCTACAGAGCAGTACTTC
NA	TRBV15	TRBD1	TRBJ2-7	CATSRGGTASYEQYF	TGTGCCACCAGCAGAGGAGGGACAGCGTCCTACGAGCAGTACTTC
NA	TRBV6-5	NA	TRBJ1-5	CASSSIAGGQPQHF	TGTGCCAGCAGCTCAATCGCGGGGGGTCAGCCCCAGCATTTT
few	TRBV6-5	TRBD1	TRBJ2-1	CASRRPGTGVHEQFF	TGTGCCAGCAGACGGCCCGGGACAGGGGTCCATGAGCAGTTCTTC
NA	TRBV5-1	NA	TRBJ2-7	CASSLTSIYEQYF	TGCGCCAGCAGCTTGACGTCTATCTACGAGCAGTACTTC
NA	TRBV30	TRBD2	TRBJ2-7	CAWKSSGVYEQYF	TGTGCCTGGAAGTCTAGCGGAGTCTACGAGCAGTACTTC
NA	TRBV4-1	TRBD2	TRBJ2-1	CASSQGPSLANEQFF	TGCGCCAGCAGCCAAGGGCCCTCACTAGCGAATGAGCAGTTCTTC
NA	TRBV6-5	TRBD1	TRBJ2-1	CASSYRGRGSYNEQFF	TGTGCCAGCAGTTACCGAGGCAGGGGGTCCTACAATGAGCAGTTCTTC
few	TRBV7-2	NA	TRBJ2-1	CASSLNPGTSSYNEQFF	TGTGCCAGCAGCTTAAATCCGGGGACTTCGTCCTACAATGAGCAGTTCTTC
NA	TRBV27	NA	TRBJ2-2	CARAPNTGELFF	TGTGCCAGAGCCCCCAACACCGGGGAGCTGTTTTTT
NA	TRBV28	NA	TRBJ2-3	CASSLTMTSSTDTQYF	TGTGCCAGCAGTCTCACCATGACATCTAGCACAGATACGCAGTATTTT
NA	TRBV5-8	TRBD1	TRBJ2-7	CASSFAGGSYNEQYF	TGTGCCAGCAGCTTCGCAGGGGGCTCCTACAATGAGCAGTACTTC
NA	TRBV20-1	TRBD1	TRBJ2-2	CSALGTGIEGGELFF	TGCAGTGCTCTGGGGACAGGGATAGAGGGCGGGGAGCTGTTTTTT
few	TRBV25-1	NA	TRBJ1-2	CASSPLDRNGYTF	TGTGCCAGCAGCCCTTTGGACCGCAATGGCTACACCTTC
NA	TRBV5-1	TRBD1	TRBJ2-7	CASSSLGTGRYEQYF	TGCGCCAGCAGCTCGTTAGGGACAGGGCGCTACGAGCAGTACTTC
NA	TRBV10-3	NA	TRBJ2-1	CAISETGRDYNEQFF	TGTGCCATCAGTGAGACCGGACGGGACTACAATGAGCAGTTCTTC
NA	TRBV20-1	TRBD2	TRBJ2-3	CSATSGESSTDTQYF	TGCAGTGCTACTAGCGGGGAATCAAGCACAGATACGCAGTATTTT
NA	TRBV4-1	NA	TRBJ1-2	CASSQSAGDNNGYTF	TGCGCCAGCAGCCAATCGGCAGGGGACAACAATGGCTACACCTTC
NA	TRBV12-3/TRBV12-4	TRBD1	TRBJ1-2	CASSLQGLGYGYTF	TGTGCCAGCAGCTTACAGGGGCTGGGCTATGGCTACACCTTC
few	TRBV12-3/TRBV12-4	NA	TRBJ2-4	CASSWTTGDIQYF	TGTGCCAGCAGTTGGACTACCGGAGACATTCAGTACTTC
NA	TRBV27	TRBD1	TRBJ1-2	CASTGQGSGGGYTF	TGTGCCAGCACCGGACAGGGATCTGGGGGTGGCTACACCTTC
many	TRBV4-1	NA	TRBJ2-1	CASSHVGGNEQFF	TGCGCCAGCAGCCACGTAGGGGGCAATGAGCAGTTCTTC
few	TRBV29-1	NA	TRBJ1-2	CSVEVGRGLGGYTF	TGCAGCGTTGAGGTTGGCAGAGGGTTAGGAGGCTACACCTTC
many	TRBV2	TRBD1	TRBJ1-6	CASTRTGMKSPLHF	TGTGCCAGCACCCGGACAGGGATGAAATCACCCCTCCACTTT
few	TRBV12-3/TRBV12-4	TRBD2	TRBJ2-3	CASFPSGTSASDTQYF	TGTGCCAGTTTTCCTTCCGGGACTAGCGCCTCAGATACGCAGTATTTT
few	TRBV7-9	NA	TRBJ1-4	CASTNRTNEKLFF	TGTGCCAGCACCAACCGAACTAATGAAAAACTGTTTTTT
few	TRBV29-1	TRBD1	TRBJ2-5	CSVRTGGETQYF	TGCAGCGTTAGGACAGGGGGGGAGACCCAGTACTTC
NA	TRBV6-4	TRBD1	TRBJ1-1	CASSDSGQGKTEAFF	TGTGCCAGCAGTGACTCAGGACAGGGAAAGACTGAAGCTTTCTTT
NA	TRBV20-1	NA	TRBJ2-2	CSARDRYSTGELFF	TGCAGTGCTAGAGATCGGTACAGCACCGGGGAGCTGTTTTTT
many	TRBV20-1	TRBD1	TRBJ2-7	CSAFQGTGLNEQYF	TGCAGTGCTTTCCAAGGGACAGGGCTCAACGAGCAGTACTTC
many	TRBV7-2	NA	TRBJ2-7	CASSLVGGPLYEQYF	TGTGCCAGCAGCTTAGTCGGGGGCCCTCTCTACGAGCAGTACTTC
once	TRBV5-1	NA	TRBJ1-4	CASSFLQGQSEKLFF	TGCGCCAGCAGCTTCCTTCAGGGGCAAAGTGAAAAACTGTTTTTT
NA	TRBV2	NA	TRBJ2-1	CASSLGGFDSYNEQFF	TGTGCCAGCAGTTTAGGGGGGTTCGACTCCTACAATGAGCAGTTCTTC
few	TRBV10-3	NA	TRBJ1-2	CAASPRDDGYTF	TGTGCCGCCTCGCCTCGGGATGATGGCTACACCTTC
NA	TRBV28	NA	TRBJ1-2	CASSAYRVSGLYGYTF	TGTGCCAGCAGTGCCTACAGGGTCTCCGGCCTCTATGGCTACACCTTC
NA	TRBV4-1	NA	TRBJ1-1	CASSQDVAYRAGAMNTEAFF	TGCGCCAGCAGCCAAGATGTCGCCTACAGGGCCGGGGCCATGAACACTGAAGCTTTCTTT
few	TRBV6-1	TRBD1	TRBJ2-7	CAGRTGADYEQYF	TGTGCCGGGAGGACAGGGGCCGACTACGAGCAGTACTTC
NA	TRBV6-2/TRBV6-3	NA	TRBJ1-5	CASSPSGTLTQPQHF	TGTGCCAGCAGTCCCTCAGGGACATTAACTCAGCCCCAGCATTTT
few	TRBV20-1	NA	TRBJ2-7	CSARDAGGIGFSYEQYF	TGCAGTGCTAGGGATGCCGGTGGGATAGGCTTCTCCTACGAGCAGTACTTC
NA	TRBV30	NA	TRBJ1-2	CAWSVLVGSGYTF	TGTGCCTGGAGTGTACTAGTAGGTAGCGGCTACACCTTC
NA	TRBV5-5	NA	TRBJ2-7	CASSFGLLYNEQYF	TGTGCCAGCAGCTTTGGACTTCTCTACAATGAGCAGTACTTC
NA	TRBV15	NA	TRBJ1-2	CATSRDWPGRETYGYTF	TGTGCCACCAGCAGAGATTGGCCTGGACGGGAAACCTATGGCTACACCTTC
NA	TRBV2	TRBD1	TRBJ1-2	CASVSTGTTYGYTF	TGTGCCAGCGTTTCGACAGGGACCACCTATGGCTACACCTTC
few	TRBV20-1	NA	TRBJ1-6	CSALDNELSSYNSPLHF	TGCAGTGCCCTGGACAATGAATTGAGCTCCTATAATTCACCCCTCCACTTT
NA	TRBV7-2	NA	TRBJ2-7	CASSSERWYEQYF	TGTGCCAGCAGCTCCGAAAGGTGGTACGAGCAGTACTTC
few	TRBV24-1	NA	TRBJ2-1	CATSDLRGNYNEQFF	TGTGCCACCAGTGATTTAAGAGGCAACTACAATGAGCAGTTCTTC
NA	TRBV27	NA	TRBJ2-3	CASSFVPGPRTDTQYF	TGTGCCAGCAGTTTTGTACCGGGACCCCGCACAGATACGCAGTATTTT
many	TRBV10-3	TRBD1	TRBJ1-2	CASRMATYRQGDYGYTF	TGTGCCAGCCGAATGGCCACTTATCGACAGGGGGACTATGGCTACACCTTC
NA	TRBV20-1	NA	TRBJ1-1	CSASEGTFVAFF	TGCAGTGCTAGTGAGGGTACTTTCGTGGCTTTCTTT